This T cell receptor (beta chain) was identified in a study of blood T cell repertoires in COVID-19. Study information: Researchers got acute and convalescent COVID-19 samples from the United States, Italy and Spain. From T cells, B-cell-depleted T cells, or PBMCs came the material, which was cDNA or gDNA.

The CDR3 length is 15 residues. From germline, CDR1 is SGHVS and CDR2 FNYEAQ. Trimming left V 5 bases short and J 2 bases short, with 12 bases between. In the original processing: Amplified reference gene primers provided the basis for estimating nucleated cell counts. Assay used: immunoSEQ multiplex PCR; TCRdb lists only in-frame clones, some missing. D and trimming were read from the DNA, whereas the V and J calls and clone size are those reported in that table. The profile covers about 170,000 clones, with approximately 77% appearing a single time and under 12% taken by the ten largest. Input material: peripheral blood. J is TRBJ2-2 and V is TRBV7-6; D perhaps matches TRBD1 (6 bases). This clonotype was sampled from an elderly woman with active or convalescent COVID-19. The CDR3 DNA sequence: TGTGCCAGCAGCAGTCACAGGGTAAACACCGGGGAGCTGTTTTTT. Protein: CASSSHRVNTGELFF. Filled out from reference TRBV7-6 and TRBJ2-2, the complete variable domain reads GAGVSQSPRYKVTKRGQDVALRCDPISGHVSLYWYRQALGQGPEFLTYFNYEAQQDKSGLPNDRFSAERPEGSISTLTIQRTEQRDSAMYRCASSSHRVNTGELFFGEGSRLTVL.